Listed below are T cell receptor beta chains from one sample, sequenced in a study of T cells in Graves' hyperthyroidism and ophthalmopathy. One entry per CDR3 protein, called by TCRdb with MiXCR from the multiplex PCR reads. The repertoire has about 480,000 distinct CDR3 sequences, approximately 15% of them found once; the top ten carry around 17%. Input material: blood. Receptors originate from a woman in her late teens or twenties with Graves' hyperthyroidism. Both conserved end residues are part of each CDR3. Fields, in order: clone size, J gene, V gene, D gene, CDR3 protein, CDR3 DNA. The D gene is left open where the match is weak. Some rows have no size entry. The others give once, few or many, or a class for an expanded clone.

>many|TRBJ2-7|TRBV6-5|-
CASSLTKNYEQYF
TGTGCCAGCAGCCTGACTAAGAACTACGAGCAGTACTTC
>many|TRBJ1-1|TRBV3-1|-
CASSQAFTGGTEAFF
TGTGCCAGCAGCCAAGCCTTCACAGGAGGAACTGAAGCTTTCTTT
>many|TRBJ1-2|TRBV27|-
CASSPNGGVVGYTF
TGTGCCAGCAGTCCCAACGGAGGGGTGGTTGGCTACACCTTC
>-|TRBJ2-1|TRBV5-1|-
CASRVSHEQFF
TGCGCCAGCAGAGTTTCGCATGAGCAGTTCTTC
>many|TRBJ2-1|TRBV7-8|-
CASSFAYDGLNEQFF
TGTGCCAGCAGCTTCGCCTACGACGGTTTAAATGAGCAGTTCTTC
>-|TRBJ1-3|TRBV16|-
CASSQSTDSGNTIYF
TGTGCCAGCAGCCAATCAACTGACTCTGGAAACACCATATATTTT
>many|TRBJ2-3|TRBV3-1|TRBD2
CASSRTSGIEADTQYF
TGTGCCAGCAGCCGGACTAGCGGGATAGAGGCAGATACGCAGTATTTT
>-|TRBJ2-2|TRBV4-1|-
CASSHNVRTGELFF
TGCGCCAGCAGCCATAACGTGAGGACCGGGGAGCTGTTTTTT
>-|TRBJ2-1|TRBV6-1|-
CASTPASSYNEQFF
TGTGCCAGCACCCCTGCCAGCTCCTACAATGAGCAGTTCTTC
>many|TRBJ2-7|TRBV3-1|TRBD2
CASSSRTSGATYEQYF
TGTGCCAGCAGCTCGAGGACTAGCGGGGCTACCTACGAGCAGTACTTC
>many|TRBJ1-2|TRBV3-1|-
CASSQEGLPGYTF
TGTGCCAGCAGCCAGGAGGGTCTCCCTGGCTACACCTTC
>-|TRBJ2-5|TRBV19|-
CASRPLSSTGETQYF
TGTGCCAGTAGACCCCTCTCGAGCACGGGGGAGACCCAGTACTTC
>many|TRBJ1-1|TRBV12-3/TRBV12-4|TRBD1
CASVGTGGQAFF
TGTGCCAGCGTCGGGACAGGGGGACAAGCTTTCTTT
>few|TRBJ1-2|TRBV20-1|-
CSARRGRAFSGGYTF
TGCAGTGCTAGAAGGGGCAGGGCGTTTTCTGGAGGCTACACCTTC
>few|TRBJ2-3|TRBV15|-
CATSRDRGTGAGDAQYF
TGTGCCACCAGCAGAGATAGGGGGACAGGAGCGGGAGATGCGCAGTATTTT
>many|TRBJ1-5|TRBV2|TRBD1
CASSALPYTTGFGQPQHF
TGTGCCAGCAGTGCTCTCCCCTACACGACAGGGTTTGGGCAGCCCCAGCATTTT
>few|TRBJ2-1|TRBV7-9|-
CASSPSSREPHNEQFF
TGTGCCAGCAGTCCCAGCTCACGGGAGCCCCACAATGAGCAGTTCTTC